One and the same sample provided the 2 T cell receptor beta chains below, sequenced in a study of breast tumors, draining lymph nodes, adjacent tissues. From the multiplex PCR reads, TCRdb called clonotypes with MiXCR, one entry per CDR3 protein. The table shows around 130,000 distinct CDR3 sequences, with 20% to 25% occurring only once. Samples came from axillary lymph nodes draining the breast cancer. Sequencing was performed on axillary lymph node tissue. The receptors were sampled from a female donor with breast cancer. Some clones in this sample may be carry-over from other donors' samples.

This clonotype has more than one count but fewer than ten. A much larger clone is a single base away; this may be a read error. CDR3 in amino acids: CASSDPVVRYNEQFF. CDR3 nucleotides: TGTGCCAGTAGTGACCCGGTAGTTAGATACAATGAGCAGTTCTTC. This sequence joins TRBV19 and TRBJ2-1, with D uncertain. The germline V gene encodes CDR1 LNHDA and CDR2 SQIVND (reference sequence). Between the trimmed V and J ends, which lost 5 bases and 4 bases, there was a span of 15 bases. CDR3 length equals 15 residues.

This clonotype was seen many times. The V and J genes are TRBV13 and TRBJ1-3; 11 bases match TRBD1. The V gene's germline CDR1 is PRHDT and CDR2 FYEKMQ (reference sequence). This CDR3 region has 14 residues. Trimming cost V 5 bases and J 8 bases; bases outside gene matches: 5. DNA of the CDR3: TGTGCCAGCAGCCGAGGACAGGGGGCTGACACCATATATTTT. Protein: CASSRGQGADTIYF.